The 9 T cell receptor beta chains below were found in one sample sequenced in a study of graft-versus-host responses after intestinal transplantation. The protocol was immunoSEQ multiplex PCR, while the TCRdb copy is restricted to in-frame clones and leaves out a portion. The repertoire holds some 90,000 clones, around nine tenths seen once, with about 0.3% in the top ten. Their antigens remain unidentified. Specimen: unstimulated CD4+ T cells sorted from spleen or lymph node cells, collected before intestinal transplant. These receptors all come from a human donor who received an intestinal transplant.

V and J are TRBV30 and TRBJ2-5; D is ambiguous. This CDR3 contains 14 residues. Germline CDR1 GTSNPN, CDR2 SVGIG (reference sequence). Trimming shortened V by 4 bases and J by 5 bases, and 17 bases separated the two germline ends. The CDR3 DNA reads as TGTGCCTGGACGCCCCCGGGTTCCCGTGAGACCCAGTACTTC. This codes for CAWTPPGSRETQYF. Using reference TRBV30 and TRBJ2-5 for the parts outside the CDR3, the full variable domain is SQTIHQWPATLVQPVGSPLSLECTVEGTSNPNLYWYRQAAGRGLQLLFYSVGIGQISSEVPQNLSASRPQDRQFILSSKKLLLSDSGFYLCAWTPPGSRETQYFGPGTRLLVL.

Here the CDR3 DNA reads TGTGCCAGCAGAAACAGGGTGACCGACGATCAGCCCCAGCATTTT. Residues: CASRNRVTDDQPQHF. The chain couples TRBV27 to TRBJ1-5; D might be TRBD1 (6 bases). The V end was cut by 6 bases, the J end by 5 bases, with 17 bases between. CDR1 is MNHEY, CDR2 SMNVEV, per germline (reference sequence). The CDR3 is made up of 15 amino acids.

This clone was detected only a few times. The chain couples TRBV2 to TRBJ1-1; D remains unclear. This CDR3 region has 14 residues. Germline lookup yields CDR1 SNHLY and CDR2 FYNNEI. The V gene lost 0 bases and the J gene lost 4 bases, with 9 bases spanning the gap. As DNA, the CDR3 is TGTGCCAGCAGTGAAGCCGGGTTTCGCACTGAAGCTTTCTTT. Translation: CASSEAGFRTEAFF.

The gene calls are TRBV6-5 and TRBJ2-2; 9 positions match TRBD1. This CDR3 is 15 amino acids long. V lost 5 bases to trimming and J lost 4 bases; unmatched junction nucleotides: 5. Germline V lookup: CDR1 MNHEY, CDR2 SVGAGI. CDR3 sequence reads: CASSGHRGRTGELFF. CDR3 sequence (DNA): TGTGCCAGCAGTGGCCACAGGGGGCGCACCGGGGAGCTGTTTTTT.

Only one count was recorded for this clone. This CDR3 reads CASSEQVYSNEQFF. Written as DNA, the CDR3 is TGTGCCAGTAGTGAACAGGTCTATTCCAATGAGCAGTTCTTC. The chain joins TRBV19 to TRBJ2-1; tentatively, D is TRBD1 (5 bases). Germline V gives CDR1 LNHDA, CDR2 SQIVND (reference sequence). The CDR3 has 14 amino acids. V lost 5 bases, J lost 6 bases, and 14 bases lay in between.

The V call is TRBV30, the J call TRBJ2-5, with D unresolved. The length of the CDR3 is 12 residues. The germline V and J ends were trimmed by 2 bases and 5 bases, with 9 bases remaining between them. Germline CDR1 is GTSNPN and CDR2 is SVGIG (reference sequence). CDR3 bases: TGTGCCTGGAGTCCCCTCACGGAGACCCAGTACTTC. Translating it yields CAWSPLTETQYF.

The rearrangement uses TRBV30 and TRBJ1-5, with D hard to call. CDR3 length: 13 residues. Germline V lookup: CDR1 GTSNPN, CDR2 SVGIG (reference sequence). Trimming pared 4 bases from V and 4 bases from J, leaving 11 bases between. The CDR3 loop reads CAWTDEPNQPQHF. The DNA for the CDR3 is TGTGCCTGGACAGACGAACCAAATCAGCCCCAGCATTTT.

The V and J genes are TRBV18 and TRBJ2-3; 7 bases agree with TRBD2. The V segment lost 3 bases and the J segment 5 bases; nucleotides outside the gene matches: 8. The germline V gene has CDR1 KGHSH and CDR2 LQKENI. There are 15 residues in the CDR3. Here the CDR3 reads CASSPSSGLGDTQYF. DNA of the CDR3: TGTGCCAGCTCACCGTCTAGCGGATTGGGAGATACGCAGTATTTT.

Here the CDR3 DNA reads TGTGCCAGCAGCTTGACCCGACAGGGAAACACCATATATTTT. Translated: CASSLTRQGNTIYF. The gene calls are TRBV7-8 and TRBJ1-3, with D possibly matching TRBD1 (5 bases). From germline, CDR1 is SGHVS and CDR2 FQNEAQ. The V and J ends lost 3 bases and 4 bases respectively, with 10 bases between them. The CDR3 is 14 amino acids.